The source of this T cell receptor beta chain is a study of blood T cell repertoires in COVID-19. The CDR3 extends over 16 amino acids. With 0 bases removed from V and 7 bases from J, the gap between germline ends came to 16 bases. Germline CDR1 reads SGDLS; CDR2 reads YYNGEE. Study processing details: Amplification from reference gene primers served as the basis for estimated nucleated cell counts. Assay used: immunoSEQ multiplex PCR; TCRdb lists only in-frame clones, some missing. D and trimming were read from the DNA, whereas the V and J calls and clone size are those reported in that table. The sample consists of over 150,000 clones, more than 60% of them appearing once.

The TCR sequence derives from a woman in her forties or fifties with acute or convalescent COVID-19. V gene TRBV9 combines with J gene TRBJ2-2, with D perhaps TRBD2 (5 bases). Sequenced material: peripheral blood. The DNA of the CDR3 is TGTGCCAGCAGCGTAGGCGGAGGTGGACTGTACGGGGAGCTGTTTTTT. Translation gives CASSVGGGGLYGELFF.